This passage covers 27 T cell receptor beta chains from one sample sequenced in a study of T-cell reconstitution after alpha-beta-depleted transplantation in children. For TCRbeta, the library was prepared with unique molecular identifiers. TCRdb passed the PCR reads through MiXCR, listing each CDR3 protein once. The sample includes hundreds of thousands of distinct CDR3 sequences, about 24% seen only once; the top ten take roughly 5%. Here the sequenced sample was PBMCs, mostly from graft donor cells, taken 360 days after TCRalphabeta/CD19-depleted stem cell transplant. The receptors were sampled from a female patient aged 2-15 years who had a stem cell transplant for congenital amegakaryocytic thrombocytopenia, so the T cells may come from the graft donor.

The chain recombines TRBV12-3 or TRBV12-4 with TRBJ2-3; 7 bases fit TRBD2. The junction had 8 bases not matched to a gene; V was cut back by 5 bases and J by 0 bases. This CDR3 is 16 amino acids long. CDR3 loop: CASSLKLAPSTDTQYF. The CDR3 coding sequence is TGTGCCAGCAGTCTCAAACTAGCGCCTAGCACAGATACGCAGTATTTT.

The genes are TRBV28 and TRBJ2-1; D remains ambiguous. Trimming shortened V by 5 bases and J by 15 bases, and 14 bases separated the two germline ends. Germline lookup yields CDR1 MDHEN and CDR2 SYDVKM. The CDR3 contains 11 residues. The DNA for the CDR3 is TGTGCCAGCAGTGCCGAAGTAGGTCCGTTCTTC. Translation: CASSAEVGPFF.

Comments on this clonotype: One junction end does not reproduce the germline sequence, and a read error may be involved. The chain has TRBV6-1 and TRBJ2-3; TRBD2 agrees at 8 bases. CDR3 length equals 15 residues. Germline CDR1 reads MNHNS; CDR2 reads SASEGT. CDR3 protein: CASRLSGVGTDTEYF. For the CDR3, the DNA is TGTGCCAGCAGACTTAGCGGGGTGGGCACAGATACGGAGTATTTT.

The chain is built from TRBV20-1 and TRBJ1-1, with 7 bases identical to TRBD1. V trimming: 1 base; J trimming: 7 bases; junction bases outside the gene matches: 9. Germline CDR1 DFQATT, CDR2 SNEGSKA (reference sequence). The CDR3 runs 14 residues. This CDR3 reads CSARVLTGALEAFF. CDR3 coding DNA: TGCAGTGCTAGAGTCCTAACAGGGGCCCTTGAAGCTTTCTTT.

The V call is TRBV28, the J call TRBJ2-1, with 15 bases identical to TRBD2. V dropped 5 bases and J dropped 5; count of bases not matched to a gene: 10. Germline lookup yields CDR1 MDHEN and CDR2 SYDVKM. This CDR3 has 18 residues. The CDR3 region is CASSRPGTSGRTNNEQFF. The CDR3 DNA is TGTGCCAGCAGTCGACCCGGGACTAGCGGGAGGACTAACAATGAGCAGTTCTTC.

This clonotype was seen a handful of times. V gene TRBV6-2 or TRBV6-3 combines with J gene TRBJ2-1, with TRBD2 matching over 7 bases. The CDR3 covers 17 residues. Germline-derived CDR1 and CDR2 are MNHEY and SVGEGT. V lost 2 bases, J lost 4 bases, and 11 bases stayed unmatched. DNA of the CDR3: TGTGCCAGCAGTTACCAGAGTCGCGGGAGTATTTACAATGAGCAGTTCTTC. This translates into CASSYQSRGSIYNEQFF.

The gene calls are TRBV23-1 and TRBJ2-5; 7 positions agree with TRBD2. TRBV23-1 is an ORF; its function is uncertain. The CDR3 is 21 amino acids. V shed 7 bases and J 5 bases; nucleotides not matched to a gene: 31. As DNA, the CDR3 is TGCGCCAGCAATATCAATCTGATAGTACTAGCGCGGGACTCGCGAGAGGAGACCCAGTACTTC. It encodes CASNINLIVLARDSREETQYF.

This clonotype was recorded a few times. CDR3 residues: CASSWGVYEGQPQHF. Here the CDR3 DNA reads TGTGCCAGCAGTTGGGGTGTGTATGAGGGGCAGCCCCAGCATTTT. This chain connects TRBV6-5 to TRBJ1-5; D perhaps matches TRBD1 (5 bases). CDR1 MNHEY and CDR2 SVGAGI come from the germline V gene. V lost 4 bases and J lost 7, with 17 bases in between. The CDR3 has 15 residues.

This chain uses TRBV7-9 with TRBJ1-1, with TRBD1 matching 9 bases. Germline V CDR1 and CDR2: SEHNR, FQNEAQ (reference sequence). After removal of 1 base from V and 1 base from J, the junction contained 7 bases not matched to a gene. This CDR3 comprises 17 residues. The CDR3 is CASSLGDREFANTEAFF. DNA for the CDR3: TGTGCCAGCAGCTTAGGGGACAGGGAATTTGCGAACACTGAAGCTTTCTTT. The complete variable domain, with remaining parts taken from reference TRBV7-9 and TRBJ1-1, reads DTGVSQNPRHKITKRGQNVTFRCDPISEHNRLYWYRQTLGQGPEFLTYFQNEAQLEKSRLLSDRFSAERPKGSFSTLEIQRTEQGDSAMYLCASSLGDREFANTEAFFGQGTRLTVV.

The CDR3 DNA reads as TGTGCCAGCAGAATTAGCGGAGGGGACTACAATGAGCAGTTCTTC. Amino acids: CASRISGGDYNEQFF. The V and J genes are TRBV27 and TRBJ2-1, with D perhaps TRBD2 (6 bases). The CDR3 has 15 amino acids. From germline, CDR1 is MNHEY and CDR2 SMNVEV (reference sequence). V was pared by 6 bases and J by 3 bases, with 15 bases between.

This clonotype was seen only a few times. The chain employs TRBV6-2 or TRBV6-3 and TRBJ2-5; 12 bases match TRBD2. Germline loops: CDR1 MNHEY, CDR2 SVGEGT. The CDR3 totals 18 residues. Germline trimming cut 2 bases from V and 1 base from J; bases unmatched to any gene: 8. The DNA of the CDR3 is TGTGCCAGCAGTTACACGGGACTAGCGGGCCCGACCCAAGAGACCCAGTACTTC. Amino acid sequence: CASSYTGLAGPTQETQYF.

This clonotype was seen only a few times. The chain joins TRBV25-1 to TRBJ2-1, with D maybe TRBD2 (6 bases). The CDR3 length is 14 residues. Germline CDR1 is MGHDK and CDR2 is SYGVNS. V was pared by 2 bases and J by 4 bases, with 9 bases between. CDR3 nucleotide sequence: TGTGCCAGCAGTGAAGACGGGAGTTACAATGAGCAGTTCTTC. Its protein product is CASSEDGSYNEQFF.

V is TRBV4-3 and J is TRBJ2-3; no reliable D call. Looked up from germline, CDR1 is LGHNA and CDR2 is YSLEER. The CDR3 has 15 residues. The V and J ends lost 2 bases and 0 bases respectively, with 9 bases between them. CDR3 coding DNA: TGCGCCAGCAGCCAACGAGCCCTTAGCACAGATACGCAGTATTTT. This sequence encodes CASSQRALSTDTQYF.

Of note for this clonotype: A read error may explain this, as a much larger clone is one base away. The chain employs TRBV4-1 and TRBJ1-2; the match to TRBD1 covers 8 bases. V was clipped by 3 bases and J by 5 bases; unmatched bases: 8. Germline loops: CDR1 MGHRA, CDR2 YSYEKL. The CDR3 totals 15 residues. The CDR3 region has the DNA TGCGCCAGCAGCCACCTGGACAGGGTGTCTTATGGCTACACCTTC. Translated, it gives CASSHLDRVSYGYTF.

V usage is TRBV6-2 or TRBV6-3 and J usage is TRBJ2-1; no clear D gene. The CDR3 covers 16 residues. Trimming left V 4 bases short and J 2 bases short, with 15 bases between. The V gene's germline CDR1 is MNHEY and CDR2 SVGEGT. The CDR3 loop is CASSSLSANTYNEQFF. The CDR3, as DNA: TGTGCCAGCAGTTCACTATCGGCCAACACCTACAATGAGCAGTTCTTC.

V usage is TRBV11-1 and J usage is TRBJ2-3; D is uncertain. Trimming removed 3 bases from V and 6 bases from J, with 25 bases in between. Germline CDR1 SGHAT, CDR2 FQDESV (reference sequence). This CDR3 spans 18 amino acids. CDR3 sequence reads: CASSLLPRLQWVADTQYF. The DNA for the CDR3 is TGTGCCAGCAGCTTGCTACCCCGACTCCAGTGGGTGGCGGATACGCAGTATTTT.

This clonotype was observed a handful of times. This chain links TRBV19 with TRBJ1-2, with D possibly TRBD1 on 6 matching bases. The germline V and J ends were trimmed by 6 bases and 6 bases, with 17 bases remaining between them. Germline assignment: CDR1 LNHDA and CDR2 SQIVND (reference sequence). The CDR3 consists of 14 residues. CDR3 residues: CASSYSNREHGYTF. In DNA, the CDR3 is TGTGCCAGTAGCTACTCGAACAGGGAACATGGCTACACCTTC.

This clonotype was observed a few times. This chain joins TRBV10-3 and TRBJ1-5; no clear D. Deletions cut 3 bases from V and 0 bases from J, with 12 bases between. The CDR3 extends over 16 amino acids. Germline CDR1 is ENHRY and CDR2 is SYGVKD. The CDR3 DNA reads TGTGCCATCAGTGAAGGATTCGGGTATAGCAATCAGCCCCAGCATTTT. Its protein is CAISEGFGYSNQPQHF.

The rearrangement uses TRBV24-1 and TRBJ1-2, with 7 bases matching TRBD1. V was clipped by 4 bases and J by 8 bases; unmatched bases: 6. Germline V gives CDR1 KGHDR, CDR2 SFDVKD. The CDR3 contains 13 residues. The CDR3 protein is CATSDGTVDGYTF. The CDR3 coding sequence is TGTGCCACCAGTGACGGGACAGTCGACGGCTACACCTTC.

The chain combines TRBV30 with TRBJ2-7; unclear D gene. This CDR3 is built from 13 residues. V lost 0 bases to trimming and J lost 1 base, with 7 bases between them. Germline V gene lookup returns CDR1 GTSNPN and CDR2 SVGIG (reference sequence). CDR3 region: CAWSVRNSYEQYF. CDR3 in DNA: TGTGCCTGGAGTGTACGCAATTCCTACGAGCAGTACTTC.

This clonotype turned up a few times. The rearrangement links TRBV15 to TRBJ1-4; D is undetermined. Trimming took off 3 bases at V and 7 bases at J, with 9 bases between the two ends. Germline lookup yields CDR1 LNHNV and CDR2 YYDKDF (reference sequence). The CDR3 contains 13 residues. The CDR3 sequence is CATSSRHGEKLFF. The CDR3 nucleotides are TGTGCCACCAGCAGTAGACATGGTGAAAAACTGTTTTTT.

V and J are TRBV9 and TRBJ2-2; D possibly corresponds to TRBD2 (6 bases). V dropped 3 bases and J dropped 6 bases, with 12 bases sitting between them. CDR3 size: 14 residues. Germline-derived CDR1 and CDR2 are SGDLS and YYNGEE. This CDR3 is CASSELANPGELFF. CDR3 nucleotide sequence: TGTGCCAGCAGCGAACTAGCTAATCCCGGGGAGCTGTTTTTT.

This clonotype was seen more than once but under ten times. V usage is TRBV28 and J usage is TRBJ2-3, with 8 bases that match TRBD1. This CDR3 has 13 amino acids. Germline V gives CDR1 MDHEN, CDR2 SYDVKM. Losses at the gene ends were 6 bases for V and 4 bases for J; bases not matched to a gene: 3. The CDR3 nucleotides read TGTGCCAGCAGGGACAGGGCGGCAGATACGCAGTATTTT. This codes for CASRDRAADTQYF.

The chain combines TRBV4-3 with TRBJ2-7, with 8 bases lining up with TRBD1. V trimming: 4 bases; J trimming: 6 bases; junction bases outside the gene matches: 8. CDR1 LGHNA and CDR2 YSLEER come from the germline V gene. This CDR3 is 14 amino acids long. CDR3 in amino acids: CASSLDRDEGEQYF. Written as DNA, the CDR3 is TGCGCCAGCAGCCTGGACAGGGATGAGGGCGAGCAGTACTTC.

This clonotype came up a few times. The V and J genes are TRBV20-1 and TRBJ2-3; perhaps TRBD2 as D (7 bases). Trimming removed 5 bases at V and 1 base at J, with 16 bases between. CDR3 length equals 15 residues. Germline V gene lookup returns CDR1 DFQATT and CDR2 SNEGSKA (reference sequence). CDR3 nucleotides: TGCAGTGCTGCGGACAGACTAGCCGGCACAGATACGCAGTATTTT. This encodes CSAADRLAGTDTQYF.

This clonotype occurred a few times. The J gene is TRBJ1-1, the V gene TRBV2; D is unclear. V was trimmed by 6 bases and J by 6 bases, leaving 14 bases between them. Germline-derived CDR1 and CDR2 are SNHLY and FYNNEI. The CDR3 covers 13 residues. The CDR3 loop is CASSLTRIAEAFF. CDR3 bases: TGTGCCAGCAGCCTAACAAGGATCGCTGAAGCTTTCTTT. The full variable domain, in which reference TRBV2 and TRBJ1-1 provide the parts outside the CDR3, is EPEVTQTPSHQVTQMGQEVILRCVPISNHLYFYWYRQILGQKVEFLVSFYNNEISEKSEIFDDQFSVERPDGSNFTLKIRSTKLEDSAMYFCASSLTRIAEAFFGQGTRLTVV.

This clonotype turned up a few times. The V gene is TRBV12-3 or TRBV12-4, the J gene TRBJ2-3; the match to TRBD2 covers 14 bases. This CDR3 contains 15 residues. J gave up 4 bases and V 4 bases, and 1 base lay outside the gene matches. Here the CDR3 reads CASSWTSGRSDTQYF. CDR3 coding DNA: TGTGCCAGCAGTTGGACTAGCGGGAGGTCAGATACGCAGTATTTT.